These 25 T cell receptor beta chains share one sample of origin, sequenced in a study of T cells in Graves' hyperthyroidism and ophthalmopathy. TCR beta CDR3 region amplification was performed from RNA transcripts. TCR CDR3 regions were first amplified by RT-PCR with HTBI primers. TCRdb independently ran MiXCR on the multiplex PCR reads; one entry per CDR3 protein. The table shows hundreds of thousands of distinct CDR3 sequences, with 15% to 20% occurring only once. The sample consisted of blood. The receptors shown here come from a woman aged 40 to 50 with Graves' ophthalmopathy.

This clonotype was detected many times. The rearrangement uses TRBV30 and TRBJ1-5; D perhaps matches TRBD1 (5 bases). This CDR3 spans 13 amino acids. CDR1 and CDR2 from the germline V gene are GTSNPN and SVGIG (reference sequence). Trimming stripped 2 bases from V and 7 bases from J, with 12 bases between. CDR3 bases: TGTGCCTGGAGTAAGGTCGGGGACCAGCCCCAGCATTTT. This gives the protein CAWSKVGDQPQHF.

The chain links TRBV20-1 to TRBJ2-7, with TRBD2 matching 8 bases. The ends lost 2 bases at V and 4 bases at J; junction bases unmatched: 10. CDR3 length: 15 residues. The V gene's germline CDR1 is DFQATT and CDR2 SNEGSKA (reference sequence). The DNA of the CDR3 is TGCAGTGCTAGAATCGGCCCCAGCGGGAGTTACGAGCAGTACTTC. It yields the protein CSARIGPSGSYEQYF.

This clonotype was observed a single time. CDR3 nucleotides: TGCAGTGCTAGGGGGGGGACATCAACTAATGAAAAACTGTTTTTT. This gives the protein CSARGGTSTNEKLFF. The chain is built from TRBV20-1 and TRBJ1-4; possibly TRBD1 for D (6 bases). Trimming cost V 3 bases and J 0 bases, with 11 bases left between them. Germline CDR1 DFQATT, CDR2 SNEGSKA (reference sequence). This CDR3 is built from 15 residues.

The genes are TRBV5-1 and TRBJ2-3; tentatively, D is TRBD2 (5 bases). The V gene's germline CDR1 is SGHRS and CDR2 YFSETQ. This CDR3 contains 15 residues. Trimming stripped 3 bases from V and 2 bases from J, with 13 bases between. The CDR3 loop is CASSSRGPDTDTQYF. The DNA of the CDR3 is TGCGCCAGCAGCTCCCGAGGGCCTGACACAGATACGCAGTATTTT.

For this clonotype: Since a much larger clone is just one base distant, this may be a read error. This rearrangement joins TRBV7-9 to TRBJ1-2; D call uncertain. There are 14 residues in the CDR3. Germline V gene lookup returns CDR1 SEHNR and CDR2 FQNEAQ (reference sequence). Trimming removed 1 base from V and 8 bases from J, with 14 bases in between. The CDR3 loop reads CASSLGVFAEGYTF. For the CDR3, the DNA is TGTGCCAGCAGCTTAGGGGTGTTTGCGGAGGGCTACACCTTC.

This rearrangement joins TRBV13 to TRBJ1-1, with D possibly matching TRBD1 (5 bases). Germline V gene sequence: CDR1 PRHDT, CDR2 FYEKMQ (reference sequence). Trimming removed 5 bases at V and 7 bases at J, with 8 bases between. CDR3 size: 11 residues. The CDR3 coding sequence is TGTGCCAGCAGCGTGCAGGGTGAAGCTTTCTTT. Translating gives CASSVQGEAFF. The full variable domain, rest sourced from reference TRBV13 and TRBJ1-1, is AAGVIQSPRHLIKEKRETATLKCYPIPRHDTVYWYQQGPGQDPQFLISFYEKMQSDKGSIPDRFSAQQFSDYHSELNMSSLELGDSALYFCASSVQGEAFFGQGTRLTVV.

This clonotype was observed a few times. The chain couples TRBV18 to TRBJ2-3; 10 nucleotides align to TRBD1. V trimming: 8 bases; J trimming: 4 bases; junction bases outside the gene matches: 9. The CDR3 runs 15 residues. Germline V gene lookup returns CDR1 KGHSH and CDR2 LQKENI. CDR3 bases: TGTGCCAGCCGCCGGGACAGGGGATTTTCAGATACGCAGTATTTT. Translation gives CASRRDRGFSDTQYF.

As to this clonotype: A much larger clone lies a single base off, so this may be a read error. The chain recombines TRBV12-3 or TRBV12-4 with TRBJ1-1; 8 bases match TRBD1. CDR3 length equals 17 residues. J lost 1 base, V lost 6 bases, and 13 bases had no gene match. CDR3 DNA sequence: TGTGCCAGCAGCTCGCCAATCCGGACAGGGACGAACACTGAAGCTTTCTTT. It specifies CASSSPIRTGTNTEAFF.

This clonotype was observed many times. The chain employs TRBV7-9 and TRBJ1-2; D perhaps matches TRBD1 (6 bases). The ends were cut back, 1 base at V and 3 bases at J, with 9 bases in the middle. CDR3 length: 14 amino acids. CDR1 SEHNR and CDR2 FQNEAQ come from the germline V gene (reference sequence). CDR3 bases: TGTGCCAGCAGCTTAGAAACAGGGCACTATGGCTACACCTTC. It is translated as CASSLETGHYGYTF. The full variable domain, rest sourced from reference TRBV7-9 and TRBJ1-2, is DTGVSQNPRHKITKRGQNVTFRCDPISEHNRLYWYRQTLGQGPEFLTYFQNEAQLEKSRLLSDRFSAERPKGSFSTLEIQRTEQGDSAMYLCASSLETGHYGYTFGSGTRLTVV.

There are many counts of this clonotype. The rearrangement links TRBV20-1 to TRBJ2-1; a weak D match, TRBD2 (5 bases). The V gene lost 5 bases and the J gene lost 7 bases, with 12 bases spanning the gap. Germline V CDR1 and CDR2: DFQATT, SNEGSKA (reference sequence). The length of the CDR3 is 12 residues. DNA for the CDR3: TGCAGTGCTCCCACCACGGGGAATGAGCAGTTCTTC. Its translation is CSAPTTGNEQFF.

The chain carries TRBV6-1 and TRBJ2-2; 7 positions agree with TRBD2. V lost 6 bases and J lost 8; bases outside the gene matches: 6. The CDR3 totals 13 residues. In germline, CDR1 is MNHNS, CDR2 SASEGT. DNA for the CDR3: TGTGCCAGCAGCCTTACCGGGAGGGGGGAGCTGTTTTTT. Its translation: CASSLTGRGELFF.

The gene calls are TRBV11-1 and TRBJ2-3; D possibly corresponds to TRBD2 (8 bases). The CDR3 is 18 residues long. Germline loops: CDR1 SGHAT, CDR2 FQDESV (reference sequence). Trimming pared 5 bases from V and 2 bases from J, leaving 23 bases between. Here the CDR3 reads CASSLRGPLAGVTDTQYF. CDR3 sequence (DNA): TGTGCCAGCAGCCTGAGGGGGCCCCTAGCGGGCGTCACAGATACGCAGTATTTT.

The rearrangement links TRBV10-3 to TRBJ1-2; D remains ambiguous. Germline assignment: CDR1 ENHRY and CDR2 SYGVKD. The V end lost 5 bases, the J end lost 8 bases, and 24 bases lay between the germline ends. The length of the CDR3 is 16 residues. The CDR3 coding sequence is TGTGCCATCAGTCGGGCCGCAGTCGTGCAGGATCTGGGCTACACCTTC. Encoded protein: CAISRAAVVQDLGYTF.

Ten or more counts support this clonotype. The chain is built from TRBV3-1 and TRBJ2-3; possible D gene TRBD2, 6 bases. V was trimmed by 1 base and J by 1 base, leaving 15 bases between them. This CDR3 is 17 amino acids long. Germline CDR1 and CDR2: LGHDT and YNNKEL (reference sequence). The DNA of the CDR3 is TGTGCCAGCAGCCAAGTAAGTGGGATAGCGGGCACAGATACGCAGTATTTT. Translation gives CASSQVSGIAGTDTQYF.

At least ten counts were recorded for this clonotype. The V gene is TRBV12-3 or TRBV12-4, the J gene TRBJ2-3; maybe TRBD1 (5 bases). The CDR3 totals 12 residues. Trimming stripped 6 bases from V and 6 bases from J, with 10 bases between. The CDR3 sequence: CASRGRADTQYF. The CDR3 DNA sequence: TGTGCCAGCAGGGGCAGGGCGGATACGCAGTATTTT.

Concerning this clonotype: A much larger clonotype is one base distant, so this may be a read error. The chain uses TRBV11-2 and TRBJ1-2; D may be TRBD1 (5 bases). CDR1 is SGHAT and CDR2 is FQNNGV in the germline V gene. V lost 5 bases and J 7 bases, leaving 14 bases between the germline ends. The CDR3 spans 13 residues. Here the CDR3 reads CASSQGRYCGYTF. Written as DNA, the CDR3 is TGTGCCAGCAGCCAGGGACGGTACTGTGGCTACACCTTC.

This clonotype has at least ten counts. The chain combines TRBV5-1 with TRBJ1-1; possible D gene TRBD1, 6 bases. CDR1 and CDR2 from the germline V gene are SGHRS and YFSETQ. With 4 bases removed from V and 0 bases from J, the gap between germline ends came to 10 bases. There are 14 residues in the CDR3. CDR3 in DNA: TGCGCCAGCAGCGAGGACAGTTTGAACACTGAAGCTTTCTTT. It is translated as CASSEDSLNTEAFF.

This chain's CDR3 is CASSRSGWGSEAFF. For the CDR3, the DNA is TGTGCCAGCAGCCGAAGTGGTTGGGGGTCTGAAGCTTTCTTT. This chain joins TRBV11-2 and TRBJ1-1; TRBD1 is a possible D gene (5 bases). Trimming took off 5 bases at V and 6 bases at J, with 16 bases between the two ends. This CDR3 has 14 residues. The V gene's germline CDR1 is SGHAT and CDR2 FQNNGV.

This clonotype came up many times. V is TRBV2 and J is TRBJ2-2; D gene unclear. CDR3 size: 12 residues. Deletions cut 6 bases from V and 3 bases from J, with 5 bases between. CDR1 and CDR2 (germline): SNHLY, FYNNEI. The CDR3 sequence: CASRGYTGELFF. The CDR3 region has the DNA TGTGCCAGCAGAGGATACACCGGGGAGCTGTTTTTT.

The rearrangement links TRBV2 to TRBJ2-5, with 7 bases fitting TRBD1. J gave up 1 base and V 3 bases, and 5 bases lay outside the gene matches. CDR3 length equals 15 residues. CDR1 and CDR2 from the germline V gene are SNHLY and FYNNEI. The CDR3 DNA reads as TGTGCCAGCAGTGATCCCAGGGACAGCCAAGAGACCCAGTACTTC. Its translation: CASSDPRDSQETQYF.

This clonotype has a handful of counts. The rearrangement uses TRBV5-1 and TRBJ2-7; tentatively, D is TRBD1 (5 bases). V was shortened by 0 bases and J by 8 bases, with 9 bases between the two germline ends. CDR3 length: 12 amino acids. Per germline, CDR1 SGHRS and CDR2 YFSETQ. The CDR3 loop reads CASSLGTDKQYF. The CDR3 DNA is TGCGCCAGCAGCTTGGGCACGGACAAGCAGTACTTC.

This clonotype was counted only a few times. V is TRBV7-9 and J is TRBJ2-6; 7 nucleotides match TRBD1. The CDR3 runs to 19 residues. V was pared by 1 base and J by 0 bases, with 9 bases of the junction left unmatched. CDR1 is SEHNR, CDR2 FQNEAQ, per germline (reference sequence). CDR3 bases: TGTGCCAGCAGCTTAGGCCTCGGGACAGACCACTCTGGGGCCAACGTCCTGACTTTC. Its translation is CASSLGLGTDHSGANVLTF.

This clonotype was recorded many times. This chain connects TRBV7-2 to TRBJ2-7; 9 bases line up with TRBD2. The CDR3 consists of 14 residues. Germline CDR1 SGHTA, CDR2 FQGNSA. J lost 3 bases, V lost 2 bases, and 2 bases had no gene match. The CDR3 spells CASSLLAGIYEQYF. The CDR3 nucleotides read TGTGCCAGCAGCTTACTAGCGGGAATCTACGAGCAGTACTTC.

This clonotype has at least ten counts. This chain joins TRBV7-9 and TRBJ1-1, with D unclear. Germline lookup yields CDR1 SEHNR and CDR2 FQNEAQ (reference sequence). CDR3 length: 13 residues. V lost 7 bases to trimming and J lost 1 base, with 10 bases between them. The CDR3 nucleotides are TGTGCCAGCACCCTTCAGCCGAACACTGAAGCTTTCTTT. This codes for CASTLQPNTEAFF.

This clonotype was counted many times. The V call is TRBV12-3 or TRBV12-4, the J call TRBJ2-1, with D perhaps TRBD1 or TRBD2 (5 bases each). This CDR3 spans 19 amino acids. V was pared by 2 bases and J by 8 bases, with 28 bases between. The CDR3 sequence: CASSLNRGTMGVSWDEQFF. CDR3 nucleotides: TGTGCCAGCAGTTTAAACCGGGGAACAATGGGGGTTAGCTGGGATGAGCAGTTCTTC.